This TCR beta chain was identified during a study of shared clonotypes between healthy human individuals. General observations from the study: Inspection by rarefaction showed sorted-subset sequencing to be incomplete despite large depth.

Concerning this clone itself: Its matching antigen is unknown.

Method: immunoSEQ multiplex PCR; TCRdb's copy keeps in-frame clones and lacks some. The sample has just over 2,000,000 clones, 85% to 95% seen once. CDR3 length equals 18 residues. J lost 3 bases, V lost 0 bases, and 12 bases had no gene match. Germline assignment: CDR1 SGDLS and CDR2 YYNGEE. Donors included only healthy HIV-negative adults lacking recent acute infections or vaccinations. Sequencing was carried out using naive CD4+ T cells sorted from blood. Subset indicated: CD45RA+ positively selected. The chain employs TRBV9 and TRBJ2-1; 7 nucleotides line up with TRBD2. The sequence came from a man between 18 and 35 years old in good health. The CDR3 region has the DNA TGTGCCAGCAGCGTAGCTACTAGTCTTGCGGGAGTCTACAATGAGCAGTTCTTC. Its protein product is CASSVATSLAGVYNEQFF.